These 7 T cell receptor beta chains were all obtained from the same sample, sequenced in a study of blood T cell repertoires in COVID-19. Measured with immunoSEQ multiplex PCR; TCRdb has only the in-frame clones, and not every one. The sample has 10,000 to 15,000 clones, 75% to 85% seen once. The sample consisted of peripheral blood. These TCRs come from a human donor in a cohort sampled during active COVID-19.

The chain carries TRBV11-2 and TRBJ1-1; D might be TRBD1 (6 bases). The CDR3 consists of 15 residues. Trimming took off 0 bases at V and 2 bases at J, with 10 bases between the two ends. Germline CDR1 and CDR2: SGHAT and FQNNGV. The CDR3 coding sequence is TGTGCCAGCAGCTTAGATGACAGGAGAAACACTGAAGCTTTCTTT. This codes for CASSLDDRRNTEAFF.

The chain links TRBV5-1 to TRBJ1-1, with no clear D. Trimming pared 0 bases from V and 1 base from J, leaving 4 bases between. This CDR3 has 13 amino acids. Germline loops: CDR1 SGHRS, CDR2 YFSETQ. The CDR3 loop is CASSLEQNTEAFF. In DNA form, the CDR3 reads TGCGCCAGCAGCTTGGAACAGAACACTGAAGCTTTCTTT.

In nucleotides, the CDR3 is TGTGCCAGCAGCTTGGGTGGAGCGGGGGGGTACAATGAGCAGTTCTTC. Amino acids: CASSLGGAGGYNEQFF. The rearrangement links TRBV5-4 to TRBJ2-1; TRBD2 agrees at 10 bases. This CDR3 is 16 amino acids long. The V gene's germline CDR1 is SGHNT and CDR2 YYREEE (reference sequence). V gave up 0 bases and J gave up 4 bases; unmatched junction bases: 4.

The V gene is TRBV5-4, the J gene TRBJ2-3; a weak D match, TRBD1 (6 bases). Germline values: CDR1 SGHNT, CDR2 YYREEE (reference sequence). The ends were cut back, 0 bases at V and 1 base at J, with 6 bases in the middle. The CDR3 contains 14 residues. CDR3 DNA sequence: TGTGCCAGCAGCTTGGCAGGGGGCACAGATACGCAGTATTTT. Amino acids: CASSLAGGTDTQYF.

The rearrangement links TRBV9 to TRBJ1-2, with 8 bases aligning to TRBD1. CDR3 size: 13 residues. The ends lost 3 bases at V and 4 bases at J; junction bases unmatched: 2. From germline, CDR1 is SGDLS and CDR2 YYNGEE. CDR3 residues: CASSATGGYGYTF. As DNA, the CDR3 is TGTGCCAGCAGCGCCACAGGGGGCTATGGCTACACCTTC. Full variable domain (outside the CDR3, taken from reference TRBV9 and TRBJ1-2): DSGVTQTPKHLITATGQRVTLRCSPRSGDLSVYWYQQSLDQGLQFLIQYYNGEERAKGNILERFSAQQFPDLHSELNLSSLELGDSALYFCASSATGGYGYTFGSGTRLTVV.

The V gene is TRBV28, the J gene TRBJ1-1, with a possible D match to TRBD1 (5 bases). This CDR3 spans 11 amino acids. Per germline, CDR1 MDHEN and CDR2 SYDVKM. The ends were cut back, 6 bases at V and 6 bases at J, with 8 bases in the middle. As DNA, the CDR3 is TGTGCCAGCAGAGGGGCAGCTGAAGCTTTCTTT. Translated, it gives CASRGAAEAFF. The full variable domain, with the rest looked up from reference TRBV28 and TRBJ1-1, is DVKVTQSSRYLVKRTGEKVFLECVQDMDHENMFWYRQDPGLGLRLIYFSYDVKMKEKGDIPEGYSVSREKKERFSLILESASTNQTSMYLCASRGAAEAFFGQGTRLTVV.

CDR3 DNA sequence: TGTGCCACCAGTGATTTTAAGACAGGCGAAAGGCAATATAGCAATCAGCCCCAGCATTTT. Amino acid sequence: CATSDFKTGERQYSNQPQHF. This rearrangement joins TRBV24-1 to TRBJ1-5; weak D call: TRBD1 (6 bases). The CDR3 consists of 20 residues. V was cut by 1 base and J by 0 bases, with 21 bases left in between. CDR1 is KGHDR, CDR2 SFDVKD, per germline.